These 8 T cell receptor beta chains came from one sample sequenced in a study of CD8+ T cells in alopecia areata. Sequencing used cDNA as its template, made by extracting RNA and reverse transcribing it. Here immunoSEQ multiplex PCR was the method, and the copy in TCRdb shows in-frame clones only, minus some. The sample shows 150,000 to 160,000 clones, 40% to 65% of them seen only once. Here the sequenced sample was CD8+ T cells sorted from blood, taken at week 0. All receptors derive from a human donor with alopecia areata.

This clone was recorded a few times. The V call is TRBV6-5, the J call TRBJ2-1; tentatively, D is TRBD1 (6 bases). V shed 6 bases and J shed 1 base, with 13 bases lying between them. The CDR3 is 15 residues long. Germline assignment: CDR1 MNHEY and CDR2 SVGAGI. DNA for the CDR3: TGTGCCAGCAGCCCCGACAGGAATTCCTACAATGAGCAGTTCTTC. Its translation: CASSPDRNSYNEQFF.

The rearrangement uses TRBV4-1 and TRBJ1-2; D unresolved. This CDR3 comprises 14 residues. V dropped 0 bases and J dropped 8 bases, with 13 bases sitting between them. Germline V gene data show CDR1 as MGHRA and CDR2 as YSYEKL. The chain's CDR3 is CASSQDSDPRGYTF. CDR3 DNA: TGCGCCAGCAGCCAAGATTCGGACCCGCGGGGCTACACCTTC.

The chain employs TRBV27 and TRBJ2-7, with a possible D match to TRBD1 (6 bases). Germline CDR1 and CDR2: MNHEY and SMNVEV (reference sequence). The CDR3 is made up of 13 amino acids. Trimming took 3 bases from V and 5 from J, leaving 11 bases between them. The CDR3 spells CASSFGGRNEQYF. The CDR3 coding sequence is TGTGCCAGCAGTTTTGGGGGCAGAAACGAGCAGTACTTC.

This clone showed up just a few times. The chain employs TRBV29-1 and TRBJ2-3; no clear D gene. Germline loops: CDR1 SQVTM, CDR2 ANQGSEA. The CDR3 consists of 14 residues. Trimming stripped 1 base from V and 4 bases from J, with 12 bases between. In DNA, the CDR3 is TGCAGCGTTGAAGGGGTGGCTGCGTCAGATACGCAGTATTTT. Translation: CSVEGVAASDTQYF.

The CDR3 protein is CATRGSGEEQDTQYF. In nucleotides, the CDR3 is TGTGCCACCAGGGGCTCGGGGGAAGAACAAGATACGCAGTATTTT. The chain joins TRBV15 to TRBJ2-3; perhaps TRBD2 as D (6 bases). The CDR3 has 15 amino acids. V was trimmed by 6 bases and J by 5 bases, leaving 18 bases between them. Germline V gene lookup returns CDR1 LNHNV and CDR2 YYDKDF (reference sequence).

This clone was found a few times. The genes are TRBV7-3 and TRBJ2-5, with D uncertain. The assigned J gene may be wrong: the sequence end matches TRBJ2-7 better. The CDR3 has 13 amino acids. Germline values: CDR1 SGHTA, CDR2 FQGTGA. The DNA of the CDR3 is TGTGCCAGCAGCTTAGGCGCTAGCTACGAGCAGTACTTC. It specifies CASSLGASYEQYF.

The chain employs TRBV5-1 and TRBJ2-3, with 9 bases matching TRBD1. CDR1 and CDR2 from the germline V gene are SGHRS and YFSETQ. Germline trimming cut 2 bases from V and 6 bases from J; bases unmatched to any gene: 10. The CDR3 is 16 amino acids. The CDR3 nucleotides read TGCGCCAGCAGCTTTCACCGGGACAGGGCCGCGGATACGCAGTATTTT. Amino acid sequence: CASSFHRDRAADTQYF.

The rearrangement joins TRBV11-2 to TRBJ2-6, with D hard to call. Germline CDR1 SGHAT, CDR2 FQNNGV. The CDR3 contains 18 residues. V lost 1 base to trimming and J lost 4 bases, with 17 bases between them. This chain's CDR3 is CASSLGGRAWWGANVLTF. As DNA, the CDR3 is TGTGCCAGCAGCTTAGGTGGTAGGGCCTGGTGGGGGGCCAACGTCCTGACTTTC.